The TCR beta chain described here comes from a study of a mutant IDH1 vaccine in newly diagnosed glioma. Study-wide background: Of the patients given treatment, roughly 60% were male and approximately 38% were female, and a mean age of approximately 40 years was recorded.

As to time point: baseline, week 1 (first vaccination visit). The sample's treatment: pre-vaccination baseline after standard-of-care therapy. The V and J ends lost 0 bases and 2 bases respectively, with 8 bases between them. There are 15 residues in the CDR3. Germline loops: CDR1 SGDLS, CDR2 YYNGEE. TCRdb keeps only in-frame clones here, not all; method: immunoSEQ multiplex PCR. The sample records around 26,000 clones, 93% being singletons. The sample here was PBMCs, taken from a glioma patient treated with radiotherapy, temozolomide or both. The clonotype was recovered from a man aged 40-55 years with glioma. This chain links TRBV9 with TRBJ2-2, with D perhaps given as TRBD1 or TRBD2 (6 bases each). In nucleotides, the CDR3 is TGTGCCAGCAGCGTAGGGGGGGCTAACACCGGGGAGCTGTTTTTT. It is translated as CASSVGGANTGELFF.